The TCR beta chain under discussion was sequenced for a study of cytomegalovirus exposure and HLA in healthy donors (dated by TCRdb to about 2017). At the level of the whole study: According to a later analysis, the roughly 130 validation repertoires were produced on the same platform as the 666 repertoires of the first cohort. The study aimed to test whether signatures of past pathogen exposure could be identified by cataloging public T cell receptors. A separate validation cohort of approximately 120 different subjects was used in addition to the roughly 670-subject first cohort. High-throughput TCR immunosequencing, statistical association of individual TCRs with disease status, and machine learning were combined to predict cytomegalovirus infection status.

V trim: 0 bases; J trim: 3 bases; unmatched bases: 13. Inclusive of the bounding cysteine and phenylalanine, the CDR3 is 18 residues long. CDR3 DNA is the only sequence kept; it has 54 bases, read in frame from the first base. According to the germline V gene, CDR1 reads SGHVS and CDR2 reads FQNEAQ. To note about this clone: What antigen it recognizes has not been identified. Base qualities were left out, and no much larger clone turns up one base away.

Separate from the approximately 670-subject first cohort, the validation cohort of roughly 130 subjects was the group to which the donors belonged. Broad study findings and their caveats: Three of the identified cytomegalovirus-associated TCR beta chains were confirmed in vitro to be specific for cytomegalovirus antigens. In a later analysis, TCRs clustered in the first cohort were found to also tend to co-occur in the approximately 110 validation repertoires, with approximately 93% of cluster scores above 0. Most TCR sequences were observed very rarely across donors, whereas some public TCRs were present in many individuals. In the study, around 150 TCR beta chains were listed as associated with cytomegalovirus. The authors suggested that the approach could potentially be generalized to other disease states and immunological phenotypes. The validation cohort had no HLA typing available for a later analysis, so co-occurrence within that cohort was assessed over all 120 or so repertoires. The classifier was reported to diagnose cytomegalovirus status with high specificity and sensitivity in both the original cohort and the validation cohort.

The library came from the immunoSEQ multiplex PCR assay. The authors processed their data as follows. A statistical classification framework was built to diagnose cytomegalovirus status from the catalog of TCR beta chain sequences. As stored in TCRdb, this immuneACCESS dataset retains in-frame rearrangements with V and J assigned. A fraction of the clones does not appear; measured against another copy, unresolved V genes explain less than half of the discrepancy, and the remainder lacks a known reason. The V and J calls and clone size are taken from that table; D and trimming were inferred from the DNA. Across this sample there are some 160,000 clones, with more than 70% seen only once. 2.5% to 3.5% of the sample is taken by the ten largest.

Sequencing was done on a sample of PBMCs. The V gene is TRBV7-8 and the J gene is TRBJ1-1, and 7 bases in between align with TRBD1. This clonotype was obtained from a man younger than 35 in good health and CMV-seronegative. In nucleotides, the sequence is TGTGCCAGCAGCTTAGCGTCCACAGGGGCCGCGGTGGACACTGAAGCTTTCTTT. This yields the protein CASSLASTGAAVDTEAFF.